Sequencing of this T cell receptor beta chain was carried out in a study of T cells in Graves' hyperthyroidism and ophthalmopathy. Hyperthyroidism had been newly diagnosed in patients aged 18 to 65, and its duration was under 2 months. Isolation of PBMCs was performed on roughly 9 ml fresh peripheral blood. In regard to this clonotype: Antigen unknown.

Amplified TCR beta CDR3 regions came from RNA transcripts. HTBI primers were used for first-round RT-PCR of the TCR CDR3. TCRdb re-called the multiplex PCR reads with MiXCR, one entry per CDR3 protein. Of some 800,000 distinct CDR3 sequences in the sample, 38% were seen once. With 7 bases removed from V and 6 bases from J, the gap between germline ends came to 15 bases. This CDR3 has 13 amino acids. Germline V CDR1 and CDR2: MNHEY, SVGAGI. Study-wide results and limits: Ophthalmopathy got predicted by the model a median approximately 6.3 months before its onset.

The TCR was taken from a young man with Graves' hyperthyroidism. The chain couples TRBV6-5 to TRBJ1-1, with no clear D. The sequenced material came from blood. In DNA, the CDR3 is TGTGCCAGCACCACCGGGGATAGCGCTGAAGCTTTCTTT. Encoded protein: CASTTGDSAEAFF.